The 16 T cell receptor beta chains given below trace back to one sample, sequenced in a study of T cell changes during pregnancy in multiple sclerosis. Profiled with immunoSEQ multiplex PCR; TCRdb holds only in-frame clones, not every one. The table records around 60,000 clones, roughly 90% of them present only once. The sample consisted of peripheral blood, taken in the second trimester of pregnancy. The receptors stem from a female donor with multiple sclerosis, enrolled in a pregnancy study.

The chain uses TRBV7-8 and TRBJ2-1; 11 bases fit TRBD2. CDR1 SGHVS and CDR2 FQNEAQ come from the germline V gene. J gave up 4 bases and V 0 bases, and 5 bases lay outside the gene matches. The CDR3 extends over 17 amino acids. CDR3 nucleotides: TGTGCCAGCAGCTTAGCGTCGGGACTAGCGGAGTACAATGAGCAGTTCTTC. Protein: CASSLASGLAEYNEQFF.

This rearrangement joins TRBV6-1 to TRBJ1-1; 9 bases map to TRBD1. This CDR3 is 15 amino acids long. Germline V gene lookup returns CDR1 MNHNS and CDR2 SASEGT. V lost 0 bases, J lost 4 bases, and 3 bases stayed unmatched. This CDR3 is CASSEAGQGGTEAFF. CDR3 DNA: TGTGCCAGCAGTGAAGCGGGACAGGGTGGCACTGAAGCTTTCTTT.

The chain recombines TRBV9 with TRBJ2-3; the D gene is possibly TRBD2 (5 bases). Germline lookup yields CDR1 SGDLS and CDR2 YYNGEE. The CDR3 spans 13 residues. Trimming stripped 1 base from V and 3 bases from J, with 6 bases between. The CDR3 coding sequence is TGTGCCAGCAGCGTACCGGGGACAGATACGCAGTATTTT. Translated: CASSVPGTDTQYF.

This rearrangement joins TRBV18 to TRBJ2-1; D is perhaps TRBD1 (5 bases). Trimming pared 6 bases from V and 7 bases from J, leaving 7 bases between. This CDR3 is built from 11 residues. Germline lookup yields CDR1 KGHSH and CDR2 LQKENI. The CDR3 spells CASSRQNEQFF. CDR3 bases: TGTGCCAGCTCTCGACAGAATGAGCAGTTCTTC.

The rearrangement links TRBV4-3 to TRBJ2-2; D may be TRBD2 (7 bases). CDR1 LGHNA and CDR2 YSLEER come from the germline V gene. With 0 bases removed from V and 6 bases from J, the gap between germline ends came to 11 bases. The CDR3 runs 15 residues. This chain's CDR3 is CASSQDPGGPGELFF. Here the CDR3 DNA reads TGCGCCAGCAGCCAAGATCCGGGGGGCCCCGGGGAGCTGTTTTTT.

This clone was counted only a few times. The gene calls are TRBV4-1 and TRBJ1-5; 7 nucleotides line up with TRBD1. The ends lost 0 bases at V and 6 bases at J; junction bases unmatched: 5. The CDR3 contains 15 residues. The V gene's germline CDR1 is MGHRA and CDR2 YSYEKL. CDR3 sequence: CASSQDTGAGQPQHF. DNA for the CDR3: TGCGCCAGCAGCCAAGATACAGGGGCGGGTCAGCCCCAGCATTTT.

This clone was recorded many times. The rearrangement links TRBV10-1 to TRBJ2-1; TRBD2 aligns across 9 bases. The ends lost 3 bases at V and 6 bases at J; junction bases unmatched: 9. The length of the CDR3 is 16 residues. From germline, CDR1 is WNHNN and CDR2 SYGVQD (reference sequence). As DNA, the CDR3 is TGCGCCAGCAGTGAAAATCGAGCGGGAGGAGGCAATGAGCAGTTCTTC. This encodes CASSENRAGGGNEQFF.

This sequence joins TRBV7-2 and TRBJ1-3; D call uncertain. The CDR3 sequence is 14 residues long. CDR1 is SGHTA and CDR2 is FQGNSA in the germline V gene. Between the trimmed V and J ends, which lost 2 bases and 1 base, there was a span of 6 bases. CDR3 bases: TGTGCCAGCAGCTTAACGGTTTCTGGAAACACCATATATTTT. Amino acid sequence: CASSLTVSGNTIYF.

The J gene is TRBJ1-2, the V gene TRBV28, with 10 bases lining up with TRBD1. V gave up 6 bases and J gave up 3 bases; unmatched junction bases: 10. Germline V CDR1 and CDR2: MDHEN, SYDVKM. The CDR3 extends over 16 amino acids. The CDR3 is CASSHPGQGTHYGYTF. The CDR3 bases are TGTGCCAGCAGCCACCCGGGACAGGGGACGCACTATGGCTACACCTTC.

The chain uses TRBV7-9 and TRBJ2-1; 7 bases match TRBD2. CDR1 SEHNR and CDR2 FQNEAQ come from the germline V gene (reference sequence). V was pared by 1 base and J by 8 bases, with 5 bases of the junction left unmatched. The CDR3 is 14 residues long. The CDR3 sequence is CASSLVAGVHEQFF. The CDR3 bases are TGTGCCAGCAGCTTAGTGGCGGGAGTCCATGAGCAGTTCTTC.

The chain carries TRBV4-1 and TRBJ2-2, with D hard to call. Germline CDR1 and CDR2: MGHRA and YSYEKL. This CDR3 comprises 15 residues. V dropped 0 bases and J dropped 7 bases, with 12 bases sitting between them. CDR3 sequence (DNA): TGCGCCAGCAGCCAAGAAGCCCGATCCGGCGGGGAGCTGTTTTTT. As protein: CASSQEARSGGELFF.

The V call is TRBV11-3, the J call TRBJ2-3; 8 nucleotides align to TRBD2. This CDR3 has 16 residues. V shed 5 bases and J 2 bases; nucleotides not matched to a gene: 9. The germline V gene encodes CDR1 SGHNT and CDR2 YENEEA. This CDR3 is CASSPTAGGHTDTQYF. The CDR3 bases are TGTGCCAGCAGCCCTACGGCGGGAGGTCACACAGATACGCAGTATTTT.

The genes are TRBV6-4 and TRBJ2-1; a weak D match, TRBD1 (5 bases). V gave up 0 bases and J gave up 0 bases, with 12 bases separating them. The CDR3 totals 17 residues. CDR1 is MRHNA and CDR2 is SNTAGT in the germline V gene. This CDR3 is CASSDSKTASSYNEQFF. Here the CDR3 DNA reads TGTGCCAGCAGTGACTCGAAGACAGCTAGCTCCTACAATGAGCAGTTCTTC.

V is TRBV7-7 and J is TRBJ2-7; no clear D gene. The V and J ends lost 6 bases and 0 bases respectively, with 12 bases between them. Germline CDR1 and CDR2: SSHAT and FNYEAQ (reference sequence). The CDR3 is made up of 14 amino acids. This CDR3 is CASSLTKSSYEQYF. The DNA of the CDR3 is TGTGCCAGCAGTCTGACAAAAAGCTCCTACGAGCAGTACTTC.

The chain has TRBV5-1 and TRBJ2-7, with TRBD2 matching 15 bases. This CDR3 has 16 amino acids. V lost 0 bases to trimming and J lost 4 bases; unmatched junction nucleotides: 2. Germline values: CDR1 SGHRS, CDR2 YFSETQ. For the CDR3, the DNA is TGCGCCAGCAGCTTGGGGGGGACTAGCGGGAGGTACGAGCAGTACTTC. Its protein product is CASSLGGTSGRYEQYF.

This chain uses TRBV7-2 with TRBJ2-1; D is possibly TRBD2 (6 bases). CDR3 length: 15 residues. The V end lost 1 base, the J end lost 6 bases, and 13 bases lay between the germline ends. CDR1 and CDR2 (germline): SGHTA, FQGNSA. CDR3: CASSLGSGTSNEQFF. In nucleotides, the CDR3 is TGTGCCAGCAGCTTAGGTAGCGGAACGAGCAATGAGCAGTTCTTC.